This entry describes one T cell receptor (beta chain). The data were produced by immunoSEQ multiplex PCR, yet TCRdb's version contains in-frame clones alone and is incomplete. The data hold about 200,000 clones, with about 85% observed a single time. The data stem from a study of blood T cell repertoires in COVID-19. Study background: PBMCs, B-cell-depleted T cells, or T cells were the source of the cDNA or gDNA that made up the material.

This receptor was taken from an elderly woman with acute or convalescent COVID-19. Sequences were obtained from peripheral blood.

The CDR3 protein is CASSPRTSPGELFF. Written as DNA, the CDR3 is TGTGCCAGCAGCCCTAGGACTAGCCCCGGGGAGCTGTTTTTT. The chain employs TRBV9 and TRBJ2-2, with 8 bases lining up with TRBD2. The V gene's germline CDR1 is SGDLS and CDR2 YYNGEE. The CDR3 length is 14 residues. J lost 6 bases, V lost 4 bases, and 5 bases had no gene match.